These 7 T cell receptor beta chains were sequenced from one sample in a study. The sorted Tregs were CD4+CD25+CD127-/low cells. TCRdb reprocessed the 5' RACE reads via MiXCR and lists one record per CDR3 protein. This sample has 12,000 or so distinct CDR3 sequences, with just over 50% found just once. Sequencing input: tumor-infiltrating Tregs sorted from the breast tumor. The source of these receptors is a female donor with breast cancer.

The V call is TRBV4-3, the J call TRBJ1-3, with D hard to call. Germline CDR1 reads LGHNA; CDR2 reads YSLEER. V was cut by 0 bases and J by 2 bases, with 14 bases left in between. CDR3 size: 17 residues. The CDR3: CASSQDSGGWTGNTIYF. CDR3 coding DNA: TGCGCCAGCAGCCAAGACTCGGGCGGATGGACTGGAAACACCATATATTTT.

V and J are TRBV4-1 and TRBJ2-2; TRBD1 matches 7 bases. V trimming: 4 bases; J trimming: 4 bases; junction bases outside the gene matches: 6. The V gene's germline CDR1 is MGHRA and CDR2 YSYEKL. The CDR3 sequence is 15 residues long. CDR3 sequence (DNA): TGCGCCAGCAGCCCCTGGACAGGCCCCACCGGGGAGCTGTTTTTT. It encodes CASSPWTGPTGELFF.

V and J are TRBV4-1 and TRBJ2-7; 10 bases agree with TRBD2. The CDR3 extends over 23 amino acids. V lost 7 bases, J lost 1 base, and 31 bases stayed unmatched. Germline CDR1 reads MGHRA; CDR2 reads YSYEKL. CDR3 in amino acids: CASNHAGGWGPSGGPWPSYEQYF. As DNA, the CDR3 is TGCGCCAGCAACCACGCCGGCGGCTGGGGGCCTAGCGGGGGACCGTGGCCTTCCTACGAGCAGTACTTC.

The rearrangement joins TRBV9 to TRBJ1-1; 9 bases are a match to TRBD1. The CDR3 extends over 15 amino acids. Trimming removed 0 bases from V and 6 bases from J; junction bases left unmatched: 6. Germline V gene data show CDR1 as SGDLS and CDR2 as YYNGEE. The CDR3: CASSVVGQGIPEAFF. DNA for the CDR3: TGTGCCAGCAGCGTAGTCGGACAGGGGATACCTGAAGCTTTCTTT.

In this sample, this clonotype turned up once. The rearrangement uses TRBV12-3 or TRBV12-4 and TRBJ1-1; D ambiguous. V was shortened by 10 bases and J by 4 bases, with 13 bases between the two germline ends. The CDR3 extends over 12 amino acids. CDR3 bases: TGTGCCACCAGATCGGGTTCCACTGAAGCTTTCTTT. Translation gives CATRSGSTEAFF.

The gene calls are TRBV5-1 and TRBJ2-1; TRBD2 matches at 12 bases. Germline V lookup: CDR1 SGHRS, CDR2 YFSETQ. The CDR3 totals 16 residues. V gave up 3 bases and J gave up 5 bases; unmatched junction bases: 6. The CDR3 reads CASSSTLAGGNNEQFF. In nucleotides, the CDR3 is TGCGCCAGCAGCTCGACCCTAGCGGGAGGGAACAATGAGCAGTTCTTC. The full variable domain, in which reference TRBV5-1 and TRBJ2-1 provide the parts outside the CDR3, is KAGVTQTPRYLIKTRGQQVTLSCSPISGHRSVSWYQQTPGQGLQFLFEYFSETQRNKGNFPGRFSGRQFSNSRSEMNVSTLELGDSALYLCASSSTLAGGNNEQFFGPGTRLTVL.

This clonotype was seen more than once but under ten times. V and J are TRBV10-3 and TRBJ2-7; the match to TRBD1 covers 7 bases. Losses at the gene ends were 4 bases for V and 6 bases for J; bases not matched to a gene: 3. Looked up from germline, CDR1 is ENHRY and CDR2 is SYGVKD. This CDR3 has 12 amino acids. CDR3 sequence reads: CAISGQGFEQYV. CDR3 DNA sequence: TGTGCCATCAGTGGACAGGGTTTCGAGCAGTACGTC.